The present T cell receptor (beta chain) was sequenced within a study of graft-versus-host responses after intestinal transplantation. Turning to the study itself: In this cohort, recipients had multivisceral, liver-intestinal, or isolated intestinal transplants. Induction using anti-thymocyte globulin, followed by tacrolimus and steroids for approximately 3 years, was given to all recipients.

Libraries were prepared by immunoSEQ multiplex PCR; TCRdb keeps only in-frame clonotypes and omits some of them. Here the sample spans some 80,000 clones, more than 85% being singletons. Notes on this clone: The antigen is undetermined.

V was cut by 0 bases and J by 8 bases, with 5 bases left in between. CDR3 length: 12 residues. Germline CDR1 reads LNHDA; CDR2 reads SQIVND (reference sequence). The chain links TRBV19 to TRBJ2-1; D not certain. This receptor was identified in a human donor who was the organ donor for an intestinal transplant. The specimen comprised unstimulated CD8+ T cells sorted from spleen or lymph node cells, sampled before transplant. This CDR3 reads CASSIEVHEQFF. In DNA form, the CDR3 reads TGTGCCAGTAGTATAGAGGTCCATGAGCAGTTCTTC. Full variable domain (rest looked up from reference TRBV19 and TRBJ2-1): DGGITQSPKYLFRKEGQNVTLSCEQNLNHDAMYWYRQDPGQGLRLIYYSQIVNDFQKGDIAEGYSVSREKKESFPLTVTSAQKNPTAFYLCASSIEVHEQFFGPGTRLTVL.